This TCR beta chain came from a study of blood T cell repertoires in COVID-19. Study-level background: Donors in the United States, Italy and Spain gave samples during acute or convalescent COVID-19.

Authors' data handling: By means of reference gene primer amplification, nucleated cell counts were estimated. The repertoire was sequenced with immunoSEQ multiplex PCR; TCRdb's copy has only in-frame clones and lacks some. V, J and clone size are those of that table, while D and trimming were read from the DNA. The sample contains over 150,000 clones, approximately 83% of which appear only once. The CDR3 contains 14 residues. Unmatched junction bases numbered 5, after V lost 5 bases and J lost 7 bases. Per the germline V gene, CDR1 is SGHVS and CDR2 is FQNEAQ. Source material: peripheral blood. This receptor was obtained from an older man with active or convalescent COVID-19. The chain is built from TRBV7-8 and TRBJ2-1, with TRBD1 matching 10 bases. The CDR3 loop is CASSRDRGVNEQFF. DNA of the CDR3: TGTGCCAGCAGCCGGGACAGGGGCGTGAATGAGCAGTTCTTC. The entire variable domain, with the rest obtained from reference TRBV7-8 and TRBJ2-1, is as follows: GAGVSQSPRYKVAKRGQDVALRCDPISGHVSLFWYQQALGQGPEFLTYFQNEAQLDKSGLPSDRFFAERPEGSVSTLKIQRTQQEDSAVYLCASSRDRGVNEQFFGPGTRLTVL.